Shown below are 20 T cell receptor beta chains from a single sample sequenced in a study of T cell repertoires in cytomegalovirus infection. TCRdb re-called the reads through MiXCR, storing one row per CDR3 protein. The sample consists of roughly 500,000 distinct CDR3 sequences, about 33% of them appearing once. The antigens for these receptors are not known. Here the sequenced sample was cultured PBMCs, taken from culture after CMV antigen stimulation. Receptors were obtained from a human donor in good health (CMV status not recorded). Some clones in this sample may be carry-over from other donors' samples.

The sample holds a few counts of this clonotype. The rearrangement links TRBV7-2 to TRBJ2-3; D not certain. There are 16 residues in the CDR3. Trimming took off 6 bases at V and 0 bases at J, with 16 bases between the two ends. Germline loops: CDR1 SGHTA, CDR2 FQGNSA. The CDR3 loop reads CASSWVSGGSTDTQYF. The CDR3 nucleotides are TGTGCCAGCAGTTGGGTTAGTGGCGGCAGCACAGATACGCAGTATTTT.

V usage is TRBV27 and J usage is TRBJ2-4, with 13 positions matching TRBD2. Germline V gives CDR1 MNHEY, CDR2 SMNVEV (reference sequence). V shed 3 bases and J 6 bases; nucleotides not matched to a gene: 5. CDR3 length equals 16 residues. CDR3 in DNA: TGTGCCAGCAGTTTCCTGACTAGCGGGAGGCGAAACATTCAGTACTTC. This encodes CASSFLTSGRRNIQYF.

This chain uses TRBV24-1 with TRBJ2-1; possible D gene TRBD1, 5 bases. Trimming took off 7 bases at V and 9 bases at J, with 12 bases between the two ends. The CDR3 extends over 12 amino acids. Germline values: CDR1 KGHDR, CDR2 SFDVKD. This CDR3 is CATSADRGEQFF. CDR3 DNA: TGTGCCACCAGCGCCGATAGGGGTGAGCAGTTCTTC.

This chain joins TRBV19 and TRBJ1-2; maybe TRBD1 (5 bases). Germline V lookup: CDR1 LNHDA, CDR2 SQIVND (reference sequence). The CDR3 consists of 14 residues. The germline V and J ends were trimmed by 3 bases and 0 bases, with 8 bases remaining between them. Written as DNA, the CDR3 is TGTGCCAGTAGTATGGGGCAGACTAACTATGGCTACACCTTC. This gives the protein CASSMGQTNYGYTF. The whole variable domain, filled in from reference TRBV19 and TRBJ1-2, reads DGGITQSPKYLFRKEGQNVTLSCEQNLNHDAMYWYRQDPGQGLRLIYYSQIVNDFQKGDIAEGYSVSREKKESFPLTVTSAQKNPTAFYLCASSMGQTNYGYTFGSGTRLTVV.

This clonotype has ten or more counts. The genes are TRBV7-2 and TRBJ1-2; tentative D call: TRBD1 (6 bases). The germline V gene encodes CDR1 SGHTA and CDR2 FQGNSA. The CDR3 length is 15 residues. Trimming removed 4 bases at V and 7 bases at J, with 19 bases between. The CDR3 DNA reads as TGTGCCAGCAGCTGGCGGGGGCAGGCGTTAGGTGGCTACACCTTC. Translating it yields CASSWRGQALGGYTF.

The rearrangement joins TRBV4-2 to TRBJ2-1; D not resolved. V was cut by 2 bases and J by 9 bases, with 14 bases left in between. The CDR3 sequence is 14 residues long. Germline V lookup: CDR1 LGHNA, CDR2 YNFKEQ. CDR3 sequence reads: CASSQTVPNGEQFF. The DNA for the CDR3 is TGTGCCAGCAGCCAAACGGTCCCCAACGGTGAGCAGTTCTTC.

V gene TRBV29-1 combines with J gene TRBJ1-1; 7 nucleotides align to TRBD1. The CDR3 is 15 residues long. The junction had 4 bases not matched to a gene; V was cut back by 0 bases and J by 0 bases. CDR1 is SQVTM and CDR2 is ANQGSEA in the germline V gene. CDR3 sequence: CSVEDRGGMNTEAFF. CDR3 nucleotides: TGCAGCGTTGAAGACAGGGGGGGGATGAACACTGAAGCTTTCTTT. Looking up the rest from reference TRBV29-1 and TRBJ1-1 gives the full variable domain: SAVISQKPSRDICQRGTSLTIQCQVDSQVTMMFWYRQQPGQSLTLIATANQGSEATYESGFVIDKFPISRPNLTFSTLTVSNMSPEDSSIYLCSVEDRGGMNTEAFFGQGTRLTVV.

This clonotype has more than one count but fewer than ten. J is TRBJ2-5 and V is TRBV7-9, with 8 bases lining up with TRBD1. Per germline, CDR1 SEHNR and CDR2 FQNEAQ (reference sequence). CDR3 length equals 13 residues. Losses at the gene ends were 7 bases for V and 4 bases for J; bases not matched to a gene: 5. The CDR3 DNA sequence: TGTGCCAGCAATGGACAGGGATTAGAGACCCAGTACTTC. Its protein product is CASNGQGLETQYF.

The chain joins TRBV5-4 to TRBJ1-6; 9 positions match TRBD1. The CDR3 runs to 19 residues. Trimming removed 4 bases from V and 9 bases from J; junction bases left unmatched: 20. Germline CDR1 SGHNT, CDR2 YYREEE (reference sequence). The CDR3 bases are TGTGCCAGCAGCGTGGGACAGGGTTTGCCATCTGGGCGTCGTTCACCCCTCCACTTT. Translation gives CASSVGQGLPSGRRSPLHF.

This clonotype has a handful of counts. In nucleotides, the CDR3 is TGTGCCAGCAGTTACATGAGCACAGATACGCAGTATTTT. Residues: CASSYMSTDTQYF. The chain combines TRBV6-8 with TRBJ2-3; D gene unclear. The V gene lost 2 bases and the J gene lost 0 bases, with 3 bases spanning the gap. Per the germline V gene, CDR1 is MNHGY and CDR2 is SAAAGT. This CDR3 has 13 amino acids.

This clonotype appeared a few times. CDR3 in DNA: TGTGCCAGCAGGCGGGGGTGGGAGACCCAGTACTTC. Translation: CASRRGWETQYF. The chain is built from TRBV12-3 or TRBV12-4 and TRBJ2-5; 7 bases are a match to TRBD2. This CDR3 has 12 residues. V was pared by 6 bases and J by 5 bases, with 3 bases of the junction left unmatched.

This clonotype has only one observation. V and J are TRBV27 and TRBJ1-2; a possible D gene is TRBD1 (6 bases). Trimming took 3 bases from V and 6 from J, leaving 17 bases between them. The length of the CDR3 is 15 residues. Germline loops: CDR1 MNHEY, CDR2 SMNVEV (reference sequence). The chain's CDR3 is CASSFLGGAPNGYTF. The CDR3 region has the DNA TGTGCCAGCAGTTTTCTTGGGGGGGCGCCCAATGGCTACACCTTC.

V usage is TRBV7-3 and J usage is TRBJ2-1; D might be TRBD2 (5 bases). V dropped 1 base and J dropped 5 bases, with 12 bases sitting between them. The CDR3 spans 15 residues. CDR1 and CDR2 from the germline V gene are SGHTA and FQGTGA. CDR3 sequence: CASSLIRGPHNEQFF. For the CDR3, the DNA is TGTGCCAGCAGCTTAATCCGGGGTCCCCACAATGAGCAGTTCTTC.

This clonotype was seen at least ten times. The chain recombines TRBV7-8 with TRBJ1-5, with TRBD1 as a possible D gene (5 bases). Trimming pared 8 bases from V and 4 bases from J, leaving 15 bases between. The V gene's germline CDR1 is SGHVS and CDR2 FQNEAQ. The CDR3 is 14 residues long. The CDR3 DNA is TGTGCCAGCGGCGAGGGGCAGGGAAATCAGCCCCAGCATTTT. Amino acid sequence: CASGEGQGNQPQHF.

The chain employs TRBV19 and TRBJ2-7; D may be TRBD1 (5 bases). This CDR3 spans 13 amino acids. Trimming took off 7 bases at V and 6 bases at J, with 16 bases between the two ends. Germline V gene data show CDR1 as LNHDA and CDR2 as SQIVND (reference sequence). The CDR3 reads CASTTQDTPEQYF. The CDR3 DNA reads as TGTGCCAGTACTACACAGGACACCCCCGAGCAGTACTTC.

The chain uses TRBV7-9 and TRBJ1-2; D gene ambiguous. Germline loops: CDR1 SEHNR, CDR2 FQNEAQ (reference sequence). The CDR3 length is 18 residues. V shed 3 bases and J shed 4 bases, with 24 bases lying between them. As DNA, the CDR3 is TGTGCCAGCAGCTTTTATACGAGGTGGATGTGGCCGGGCTATGGCTACACCTTC. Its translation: CASSFYTRWMWPGYGYTF.

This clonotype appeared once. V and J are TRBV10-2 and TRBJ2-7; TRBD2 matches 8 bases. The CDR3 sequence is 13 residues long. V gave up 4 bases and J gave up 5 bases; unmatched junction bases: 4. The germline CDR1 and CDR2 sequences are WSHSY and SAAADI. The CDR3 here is CASSATSGDEQYV. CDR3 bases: TGCGCCAGCAGTGCAACTAGCGGAGACGAGCAGTACGTC.

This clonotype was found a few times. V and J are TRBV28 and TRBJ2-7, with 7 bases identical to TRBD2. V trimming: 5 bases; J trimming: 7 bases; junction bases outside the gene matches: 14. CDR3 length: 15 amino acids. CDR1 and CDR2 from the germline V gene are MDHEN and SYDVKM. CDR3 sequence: CASSPAGGGRLEQYF. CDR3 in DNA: TGTGCCAGCAGTCCCGCCGGCGGGGGTCGGTTAGAGCAGTACTTC.

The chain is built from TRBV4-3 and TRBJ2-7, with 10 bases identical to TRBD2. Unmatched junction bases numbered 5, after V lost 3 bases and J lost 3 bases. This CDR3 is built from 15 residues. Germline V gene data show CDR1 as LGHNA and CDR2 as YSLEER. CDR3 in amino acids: CASSQGTSADYEQYF. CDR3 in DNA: TGCGCCAGCAGCCAGGGGACTAGCGCAGACTACGAGCAGTACTTC.

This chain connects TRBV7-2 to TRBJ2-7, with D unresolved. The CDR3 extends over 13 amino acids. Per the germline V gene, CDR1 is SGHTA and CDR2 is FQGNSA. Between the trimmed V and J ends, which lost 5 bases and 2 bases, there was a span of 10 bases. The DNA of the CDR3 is TGTGCCAGCAGCAGCCTTTCGGCCTACGAGCAGTACTTC. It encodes CASSSLSAYEQYF.